These 5 T cell receptor beta chains share one sample of origin, sequenced in a study of T cells in Graves' hyperthyroidism and ophthalmopathy. It was RNA transcripts that yielded the amplified TCR beta CDR3 regions. First-round RT-PCR of the TCR CDR3 relied on the HTBI primer set. MiXCR, run by TCRdb on the multiplex PCR reads, gives a single entry per CDR3 protein. The repertoire has some 770,000 distinct CDR3 sequences, about 16% of them found once; the top ten carry around 8%. The material sequenced was blood. The receptors were gathered from a man in his late teens or twenties with Graves' hyperthyroidism.

The rearrangement joins TRBV28 to TRBJ2-7; TRBD2 might be the D (6 bases). CDR1 and CDR2 (germline): MDHEN, SYDVKM. The CDR3 consists of 13 residues. The V and J ends lost 5 bases and 2 bases respectively, with 10 bases between them. The DNA for the CDR3 is TGTGCCAGCAGTCCGGAGGGTACCTACGAGCAGTACTTC. This codes for CASSPEGTYEQYF.

This clonotype was seen at least ten times. This chain connects TRBV28 to TRBJ1-2; TRBD1 matches at 10 bases. Germline V CDR1 and CDR2: MDHEN, SYDVKM. The CDR3 contains 13 residues. V shed 2 bases and J 13 bases; nucleotides not matched to a gene: 7. In DNA, the CDR3 is TGTGCCAGCAGTTTAGGGGACAGGGGTTACGGCACCTTC. Protein sequence: CASSLGDRGYGTF.

V gene TRBV7-2 combines with J gene TRBJ2-2; 11 bases fit TRBD2. CDR1 and CDR2 from the germline V gene are SGHTA and FQGNSA. The CDR3 is 16 amino acids. Trimming cost V 4 bases and J 2 bases; bases outside gene matches: 3. The chain's CDR3 is CASSSTSGRNTGELFF. The CDR3, as DNA: TGTGCCAGCAGCTCTACTAGCGGGAGAAACACCGGGGAGCTGTTTTTT.

This chain uses TRBV6-1 with TRBJ1-2; D is uncertain. Trimming left V 7 bases short and J 1 base short, with 13 bases between. Germline V lookup: CDR1 MNHNS, CDR2 SASEGT. The CDR3 has 14 amino acids. The CDR3 nucleotides read TGTGCCAGCACCCCGGACGGATTTAACTATGGCTACACCTTC. Its protein product is CASTPDGFNYGYTF.

In this sample, this clonotype turned up a few times. The V call is TRBV6-2 or TRBV6-3, the J call TRBJ2-5; maybe TRBD2 (5 bases). The germline V and J ends were trimmed by 6 bases and 7 bases, with 12 bases remaining between them. The germline gives CDR1 MNHEY, CDR2 SVGEGT. The CDR3 consists of 12 residues. The CDR3 sequence: CASRILGATQYF. The CDR3 region has the DNA TGTGCCAGCAGGATACTAGGCGCGACCCAGTACTTC.